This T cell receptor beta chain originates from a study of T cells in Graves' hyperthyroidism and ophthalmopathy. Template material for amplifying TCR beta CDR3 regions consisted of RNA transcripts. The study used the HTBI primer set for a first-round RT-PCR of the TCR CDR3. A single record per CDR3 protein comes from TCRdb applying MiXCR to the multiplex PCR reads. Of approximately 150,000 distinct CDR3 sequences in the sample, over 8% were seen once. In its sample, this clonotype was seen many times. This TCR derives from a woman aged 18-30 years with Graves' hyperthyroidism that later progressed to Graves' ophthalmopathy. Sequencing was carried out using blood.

CDR3 sequence reads: CASGPFGGNTEAFF. The CDR3 region has the DNA TGTGCCAGCGGCCCCTTCGGGGGAAACACTGAAGCTTTCTTT. The J gene is TRBJ1-1, the V gene TRBV12-3 or TRBV12-4, with D tentatively TRBD1 (5 bases). The CDR3 totals 14 residues. The V end lost 8 bases, the J end lost 2 bases, and 15 bases lay between the germline ends.